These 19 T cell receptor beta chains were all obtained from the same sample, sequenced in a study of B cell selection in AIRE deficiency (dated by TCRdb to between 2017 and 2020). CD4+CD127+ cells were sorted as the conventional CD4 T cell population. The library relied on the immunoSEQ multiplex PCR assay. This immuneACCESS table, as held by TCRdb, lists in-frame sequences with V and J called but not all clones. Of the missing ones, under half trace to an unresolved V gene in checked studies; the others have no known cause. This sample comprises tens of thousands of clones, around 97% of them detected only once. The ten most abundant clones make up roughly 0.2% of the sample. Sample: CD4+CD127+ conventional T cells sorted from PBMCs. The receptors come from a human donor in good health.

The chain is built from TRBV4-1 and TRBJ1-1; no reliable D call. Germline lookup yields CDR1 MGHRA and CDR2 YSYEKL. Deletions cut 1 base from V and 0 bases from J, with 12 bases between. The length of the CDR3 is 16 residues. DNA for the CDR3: TGCGCCAGCAGCCAAGGTCGTGGATACATGAACACTGAAGCTTTCTTT. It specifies CASSQGRGYMNTEAFF.

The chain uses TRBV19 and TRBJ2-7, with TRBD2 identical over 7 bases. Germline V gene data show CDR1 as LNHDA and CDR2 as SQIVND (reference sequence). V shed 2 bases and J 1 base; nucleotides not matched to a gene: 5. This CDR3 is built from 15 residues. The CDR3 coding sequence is TGTGCCAGTAGTATAAGGAGGGAGGGGTCCTACGAGCAGTACTTC. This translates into CASSIRREGSYEQYF.

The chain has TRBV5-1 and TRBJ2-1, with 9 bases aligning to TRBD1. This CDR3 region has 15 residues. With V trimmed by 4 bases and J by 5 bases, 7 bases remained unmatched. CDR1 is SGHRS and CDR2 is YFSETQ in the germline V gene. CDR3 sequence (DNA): TGCGCCAGCAGCAATTCGGACAGGGGAGACAATGAGCAGTTCTTC. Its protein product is CASSNSDRGDNEQFF.

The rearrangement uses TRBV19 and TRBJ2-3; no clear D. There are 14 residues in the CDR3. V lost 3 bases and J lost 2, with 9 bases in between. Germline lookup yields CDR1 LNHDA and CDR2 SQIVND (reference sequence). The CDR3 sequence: CASSIPRFTDTQYF. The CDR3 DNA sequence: TGTGCCAGTAGTATTCCCAGATTCACAGATACGCAGTATTTT.

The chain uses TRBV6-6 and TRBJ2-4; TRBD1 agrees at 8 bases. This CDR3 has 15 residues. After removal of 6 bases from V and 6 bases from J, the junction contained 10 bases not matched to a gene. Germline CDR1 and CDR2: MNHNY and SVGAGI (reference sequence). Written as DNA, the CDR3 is TGTGCCAGCAGCCCGACAGGGGAAGCGGTAAACATTCAGTACTTC. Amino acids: CASSPTGEAVNIQYF.

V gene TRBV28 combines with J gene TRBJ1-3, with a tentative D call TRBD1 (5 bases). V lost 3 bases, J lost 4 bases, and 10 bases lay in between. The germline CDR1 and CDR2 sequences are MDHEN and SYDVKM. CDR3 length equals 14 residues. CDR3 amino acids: CASSLGRAGNTIYF. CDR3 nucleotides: TGTGCCAGCAGTTTGGGCAGGGCAGGAAACACCATATATTTT.

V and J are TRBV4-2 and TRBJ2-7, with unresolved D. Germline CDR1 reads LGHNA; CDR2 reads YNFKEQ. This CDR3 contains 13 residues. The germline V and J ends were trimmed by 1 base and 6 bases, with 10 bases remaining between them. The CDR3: CASSQGSVAEQYF. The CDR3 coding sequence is TGTGCCAGCAGCCAAGGATCTGTAGCCGAGCAGTACTTC.

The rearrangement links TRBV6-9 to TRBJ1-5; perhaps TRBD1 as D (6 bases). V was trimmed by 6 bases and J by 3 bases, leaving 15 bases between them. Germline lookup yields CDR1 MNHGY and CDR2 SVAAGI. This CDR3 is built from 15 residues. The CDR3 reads CASRTSGAINQPQHF. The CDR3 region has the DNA TGTGCCAGCAGAACCTCAGGGGCCATCAATCAGCCCCAGCATTTT.

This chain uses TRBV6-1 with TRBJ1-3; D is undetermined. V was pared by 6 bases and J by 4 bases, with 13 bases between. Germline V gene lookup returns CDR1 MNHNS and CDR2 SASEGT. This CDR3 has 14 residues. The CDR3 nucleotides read TGTGCCAGCAGCGAGGATCCGAGCGGAAACACCATATATTTT. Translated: CASSEDPSGNTIYF.

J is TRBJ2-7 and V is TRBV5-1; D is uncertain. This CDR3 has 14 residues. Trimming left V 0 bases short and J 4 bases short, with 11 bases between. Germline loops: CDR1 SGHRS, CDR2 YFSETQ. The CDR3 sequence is CASSLAPTDYEQYF. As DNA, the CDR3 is TGCGCCAGCAGCTTGGCCCCGACGGATTACGAGCAGTACTTC.

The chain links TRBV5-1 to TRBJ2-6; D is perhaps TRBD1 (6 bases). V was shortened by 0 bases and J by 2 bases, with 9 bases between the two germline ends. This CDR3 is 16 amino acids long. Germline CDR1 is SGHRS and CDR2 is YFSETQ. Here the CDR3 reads CASSLEAGAGANVLTF. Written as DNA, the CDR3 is TGCGCCAGCAGCTTGGAAGCAGGGGCTGGGGCCAACGTCCTGACTTTC.

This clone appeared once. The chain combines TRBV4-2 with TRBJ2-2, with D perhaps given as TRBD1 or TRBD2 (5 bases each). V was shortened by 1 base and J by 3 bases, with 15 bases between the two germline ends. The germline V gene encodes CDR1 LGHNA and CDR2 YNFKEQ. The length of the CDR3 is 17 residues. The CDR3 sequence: CASSQGSRDPYTGELFF. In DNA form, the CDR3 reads TGTGCCAGCAGCCAAGGTTCTCGGGACCCATACACCGGGGAGCTGTTTTTT.

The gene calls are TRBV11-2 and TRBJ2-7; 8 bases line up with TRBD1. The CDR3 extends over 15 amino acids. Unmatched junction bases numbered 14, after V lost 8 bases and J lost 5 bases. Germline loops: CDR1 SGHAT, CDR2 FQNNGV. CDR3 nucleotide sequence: TGTGCCAGCCGCAACTCCGACAGGGGTGGGAACGAGCAGTACTTC. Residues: CASRNSDRGGNEQYF.

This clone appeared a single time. CDR3 DNA: TGTGCCAGCAGCACCTCAGGTGGAGATACGCAGTATTTT. Protein sequence: CASSTSGGDTQYF. V is TRBV7-3 and J is TRBJ2-3, with D uncertain. Trimming stripped 5 bases from V and 5 bases from J, with 11 bases between. This CDR3 contains 13 residues. Germline CDR1 and CDR2: SGHTA and FQGTGA.

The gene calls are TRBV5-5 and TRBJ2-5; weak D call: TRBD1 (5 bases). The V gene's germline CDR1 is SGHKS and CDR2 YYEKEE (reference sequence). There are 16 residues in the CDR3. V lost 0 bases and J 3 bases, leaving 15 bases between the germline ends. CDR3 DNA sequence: TGTGCCAGCAGCTTGGGGTCGGACCCGGACAAAGAGACCCAGTACTTC. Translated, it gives CASSLGSDPDKETQYF. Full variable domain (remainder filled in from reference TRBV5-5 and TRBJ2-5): DAGVTQSPTHLIKTRGQQVTLRCSPISGHKSVSWYQQVLGQGPQFIFQYYEKEERGRGNFPDRFSARQFPNYSSELNVNALLLGDSALYLCASSLGSDPDKETQYFGPGTRLLVL.

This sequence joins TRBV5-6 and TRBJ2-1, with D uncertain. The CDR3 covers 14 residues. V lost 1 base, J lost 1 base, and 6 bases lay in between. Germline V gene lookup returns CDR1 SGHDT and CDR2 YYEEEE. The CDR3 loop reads CASSLPLSYNEQFF. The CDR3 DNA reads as TGTGCCAGCAGCTTGCCTCTTTCCTACAATGAGCAGTTCTTC. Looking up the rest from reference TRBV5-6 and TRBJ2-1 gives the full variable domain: DAGVTQSPTHLIKTRGQQVTLRCSPKSGHDTVSWYQQALGQGPQFIFQYYEEEERQRGNFPDRFSGHQFPNYSSELNVNALLLGDSALYLCASSLPLSYNEQFFGPGTRLTVL.

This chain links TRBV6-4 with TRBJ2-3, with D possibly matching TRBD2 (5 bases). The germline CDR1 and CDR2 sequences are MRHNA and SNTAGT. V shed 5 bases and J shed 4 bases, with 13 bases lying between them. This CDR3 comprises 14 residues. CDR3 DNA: TGTGCCAGCAGTCCCGGGCCGCGGGCAGATACGCAGTATTTT. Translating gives CASSPGPRADTQYF.

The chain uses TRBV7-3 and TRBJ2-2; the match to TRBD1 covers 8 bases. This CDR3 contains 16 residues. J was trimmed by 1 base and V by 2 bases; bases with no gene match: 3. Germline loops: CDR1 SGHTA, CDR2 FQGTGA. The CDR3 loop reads CASSLVGTGNTGELFF. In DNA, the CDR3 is TGTGCCAGCAGCTTAGTCGGGACAGGGAACACCGGGGAGCTGTTTTTT.

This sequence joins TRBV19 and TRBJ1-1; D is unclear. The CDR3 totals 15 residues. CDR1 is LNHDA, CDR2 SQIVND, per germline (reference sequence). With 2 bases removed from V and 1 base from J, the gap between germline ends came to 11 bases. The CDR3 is CASSILFRGNTEAFF. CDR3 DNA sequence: TGTGCCAGTAGTATATTGTTCCGGGGGAACACTGAAGCTTTCTTT.